The table lists the clone carrying this T cell receptor (beta chain) with many counts. The antigen is undetermined. The V gene lost 2 bases and the J gene lost 1 base, with 8 bases spanning the gap. There are 14 residues in the CDR3. CDR1 and CDR2 from the germline V gene are MGHRA and YSYEKL. The sample's time point: newly diagnosed GD, antithyroid drugs for less than 3 months. Making the TCR library involved RNA that had been extracted from PBMCs. This record belongs to a study of regulatory T cells in long-lasting Graves disease. Overall study findings and caveats: Patients with persistent Graves' had lower TCR diversity than newly diagnosed patients.

CDR3-region Arm-PCR and iRepertoire HTBI primers produced the TCR beta libraries. As processed by the authors: Sample data revealed 60 to 80 TRBV and 14 TRBJ segments. TCRdb used MiXCR to reprocess the multiplex PCR reads, holding one entry per CDR3 protein. The V and J calls and clone size are TCRdb's, not the authors'. The data show over 450,000 distinct CDR3 sequences, 12% seen once. The sample was also reused in another study, on T cells in Graves' hyperthyroidism and ophthalmopathy.

The chain uses TRBV4-1 and TRBJ1-1; D perhaps matches TRBD1 (6 bases). The sequenced sample was peripheral blood mononuclear cells (PBMCs), obtained at new diagnosis, from a patient treated with antithyroid drugs. The source is a woman in her twenties or thirties with Graves disease. The CDR3 coding sequence is TGCGCCAGCAGCCAATTACAGGGGAACACTGAAGCTTTCTTT. Its translation is CASSQLQGNTEAFF.